Presented here are 8 T cell receptor beta chains from one specimen sequenced in a study of long-term antiretroviral therapy in people with HIV. Survey-level immunoSEQ v3.0 assays were run. Produced via immunoSEQ multiplex PCR; TCRdb's table is partial and in-frame only. The sample has 42,000 or so clones, around 86% seen once. The sample consisted of unsorted PBMCs, taken 0.1 years before starting antiretroviral therapy. The receptors derive from a woman aged 45-60 years with HIV.

The chain has TRBV7-8 and TRBJ1-2, with 7 bases lining up with TRBD1. The CDR3 totals 14 residues. The germline V gene has CDR1 SGHVS and CDR2 FQNEAQ. Germline trimming cut 5 bases from V and 4 bases from J; bases unmatched to any gene: 7. This chain's CDR3 is CASSIGQAAYGYTF. CDR3 nucleotide sequence: TGTGCCAGCAGCATCGGACAGGCGGCCTATGGCTACACCTTC.

This chain links TRBV2 with TRBJ1-5; 11 positions agree with TRBD1. The CDR3 sequence is 15 residues long. In germline, CDR1 is SNHLY, CDR2 FYNNEI. V lost 6 bases, J lost 10 bases, and 11 bases stayed unmatched. The CDR3 region has the DNA TGTGCCAGCAGAAGCCGGGACAGGGGGAGGAGACCCCAGCATTTT. This codes for CASRSRDRGRRPQHF.

The chain employs TRBV19 and TRBJ2-7, with TRBD2 matching 10 bases. V shed 5 bases and J 6 bases; nucleotides not matched to a gene: 4. This CDR3 comprises 13 residues. Germline CDR1 reads LNHDA; CDR2 reads SQIVND (reference sequence). The CDR3 is CASSGWTSGEQYF. The CDR3, as DNA: TGTGCCAGTAGTGGCTGGACTAGCGGCGAGCAGTACTTC.

The chain employs TRBV4-3 and TRBJ2-3, with 10 bases identical to TRBD2. This CDR3 spans 16 amino acids. Trimming removed 1 base from V and 2 bases from J; junction bases left unmatched: 3. Germline CDR1 is LGHNA and CDR2 is YSLEER. The chain's CDR3 is CASSQGTSGNTDTQYF. The CDR3 DNA is TGCGCCAGCAGCCAAGGGACTAGCGGCAACACAGATACGCAGTATTTT.

The chain uses TRBV9 and TRBJ1-4, with 7 bases lining up with TRBD1. Germline values: CDR1 SGDLS, CDR2 YYNGEE. The CDR3 is 15 residues long. J was trimmed by 7 bases and V by 0 bases; bases with no gene match: 6. The CDR3: CASSVGVDRAEKLFF. The CDR3 DNA reads TGTGCCAGCAGCGTAGGAGTTGACAGGGCTGAAAAACTGTTTTTT.

This clone was seen only once. This chain uses TRBV11-2 with TRBJ1-4, with 7 bases aligning to TRBD1. The CDR3 length is 15 residues. Germline trimming cut 5 bases from V and 5 bases from J; bases unmatched to any gene: 8. Germline-derived CDR1 and CDR2 are SGHAT and FQNNGV. The CDR3 sequence is CASSPDGTVNEKLFF. CDR3 in DNA: TGTGCCAGCAGCCCCGATGGGACAGTGAATGAAAAACTGTTTTTT.

The V call is TRBV7-3, the J call TRBJ1-6; D gene ambiguous. This CDR3 has 14 amino acids. Germline CDR1 and CDR2: SGHTA and FQGTGA. The V end lost 3 bases, the J end lost 5 bases, and 8 bases lay between the germline ends. CDR3 nucleotides: TGTGCCAGCAGCTTGGGCACCAATAATTCACCCCTCCACTTT. This encodes CASSLGTNNSPLHF.

The rearrangement links TRBV4-3 to TRBJ2-3, with 9 bases matching TRBD1. This CDR3 is built from 15 residues. V lost 3 bases to trimming and J lost 6 bases; unmatched junction nucleotides: 7. From germline, CDR1 is LGHNA and CDR2 YSLEER. DNA of the CDR3: TGCGCCAGCAGCCAGATCGGGACAGGGAAGGATACGCAGTATTTT. Translated: CASSQIGTGKDTQYF.